Listed here are 3 T cell receptor beta chains from one sample, sequenced in a study of human T cells and chemical hapten exposure. TCRdb passed the RACE reads through MiXCR, listing each CDR3 protein once. The sample records 180,000 or so distinct CDR3 sequences, about 14% being singletons. Regarding time point: patch test 1, 2 weeks after DPC sensitization. Treatment meaning: therapeutic diphenylcyclopropenone sensitization with weekly scalp DPC. Source: whole blood, taken in connection with sensitization to the hapten diphenylcyclopropenone (DPC). Receptors originate from a woman in her thirties with alopecia areata. Some clones in this sample may be carry-over from other donors' samples.

This clonotype was recorded many times. The chain uses TRBV27 and TRBJ2-5; unclear D gene. V lost 5 bases, J lost 4 bases, and 11 bases lay in between. In germline, CDR1 is MNHEY, CDR2 SMNVEV (reference sequence). The CDR3 runs 13 residues. The DNA for the CDR3 is TGTGCCAGCAGTGCAAGGGTCCGAGAGACCCAGTACTTC. Residues: CASSARVRETQYF.

This clonotype showed up just a few times. This rearrangement joins TRBV6-1 to TRBJ2-5; D gene ambiguous. Germline V CDR1 and CDR2: MNHNS, SASEGT. The CDR3 contains 13 residues. The germline V and J ends were trimmed by 6 bases and 7 bases, with 15 bases remaining between them. CDR3 amino acids: CASRSPSAGTQYF. CDR3 nucleotides: TGTGCCAGCAGAAGTCCGTCGGCTGGGACCCAGTACTTC.

This clonotype was counted many times. This sequence joins TRBV5-1 and TRBJ1-5; tentative D call: TRBD1 (5 bases). V gave up 1 base and J gave up 5 bases, with 10 bases separating them. Per the germline V gene, CDR1 is SGHRS and CDR2 is YFSETQ. The CDR3 totals 14 residues. The CDR3 nucleotides read TGCGCCAGCAGCTTGTCGGGGGAGGATCAGCCCCAGCATTTT. Encoded protein: CASSLSGEDQPQHF.